The subject of this entry is one T cell receptor (beta chain). In the study's own analysis: Amplification of reference gene primers provided the estimated nucleated cell counts. Only in-frame clones appear in the TCRdb table, and some are missing; sequencing was by immunoSEQ multiplex PCR. V and J calls and clone size follow that table, whereas D and trimming were derived from the DNA. The sample comprises roughly 150,000 clones, 89% of which are singletons, and roughly 3.1% rests with the top ten. This entry is derived from a study of blood T cell repertoires in COVID-19. This CDR3 comprises 14 residues. The V end lost 4 bases, the J end lost 6 bases, and 15 bases lay between the germline ends. Germline V gene sequence: CDR1 LNHNV, CDR2 YYDKDF (reference sequence).

Material for sequencing was peripheral blood. This chain uses TRBV15 with TRBJ1-1, with D possibly TRBD1 on 6 matching bases. This receptor was identified in a man aged 55 to 69 with acute or convalescent COVID-19. CDR3: CATSTRQVNAEAFF. Written as DNA, the CDR3 is TGTGCCACCAGCACCCGACAGGTTAACGCTGAAGCTTTCTTT.